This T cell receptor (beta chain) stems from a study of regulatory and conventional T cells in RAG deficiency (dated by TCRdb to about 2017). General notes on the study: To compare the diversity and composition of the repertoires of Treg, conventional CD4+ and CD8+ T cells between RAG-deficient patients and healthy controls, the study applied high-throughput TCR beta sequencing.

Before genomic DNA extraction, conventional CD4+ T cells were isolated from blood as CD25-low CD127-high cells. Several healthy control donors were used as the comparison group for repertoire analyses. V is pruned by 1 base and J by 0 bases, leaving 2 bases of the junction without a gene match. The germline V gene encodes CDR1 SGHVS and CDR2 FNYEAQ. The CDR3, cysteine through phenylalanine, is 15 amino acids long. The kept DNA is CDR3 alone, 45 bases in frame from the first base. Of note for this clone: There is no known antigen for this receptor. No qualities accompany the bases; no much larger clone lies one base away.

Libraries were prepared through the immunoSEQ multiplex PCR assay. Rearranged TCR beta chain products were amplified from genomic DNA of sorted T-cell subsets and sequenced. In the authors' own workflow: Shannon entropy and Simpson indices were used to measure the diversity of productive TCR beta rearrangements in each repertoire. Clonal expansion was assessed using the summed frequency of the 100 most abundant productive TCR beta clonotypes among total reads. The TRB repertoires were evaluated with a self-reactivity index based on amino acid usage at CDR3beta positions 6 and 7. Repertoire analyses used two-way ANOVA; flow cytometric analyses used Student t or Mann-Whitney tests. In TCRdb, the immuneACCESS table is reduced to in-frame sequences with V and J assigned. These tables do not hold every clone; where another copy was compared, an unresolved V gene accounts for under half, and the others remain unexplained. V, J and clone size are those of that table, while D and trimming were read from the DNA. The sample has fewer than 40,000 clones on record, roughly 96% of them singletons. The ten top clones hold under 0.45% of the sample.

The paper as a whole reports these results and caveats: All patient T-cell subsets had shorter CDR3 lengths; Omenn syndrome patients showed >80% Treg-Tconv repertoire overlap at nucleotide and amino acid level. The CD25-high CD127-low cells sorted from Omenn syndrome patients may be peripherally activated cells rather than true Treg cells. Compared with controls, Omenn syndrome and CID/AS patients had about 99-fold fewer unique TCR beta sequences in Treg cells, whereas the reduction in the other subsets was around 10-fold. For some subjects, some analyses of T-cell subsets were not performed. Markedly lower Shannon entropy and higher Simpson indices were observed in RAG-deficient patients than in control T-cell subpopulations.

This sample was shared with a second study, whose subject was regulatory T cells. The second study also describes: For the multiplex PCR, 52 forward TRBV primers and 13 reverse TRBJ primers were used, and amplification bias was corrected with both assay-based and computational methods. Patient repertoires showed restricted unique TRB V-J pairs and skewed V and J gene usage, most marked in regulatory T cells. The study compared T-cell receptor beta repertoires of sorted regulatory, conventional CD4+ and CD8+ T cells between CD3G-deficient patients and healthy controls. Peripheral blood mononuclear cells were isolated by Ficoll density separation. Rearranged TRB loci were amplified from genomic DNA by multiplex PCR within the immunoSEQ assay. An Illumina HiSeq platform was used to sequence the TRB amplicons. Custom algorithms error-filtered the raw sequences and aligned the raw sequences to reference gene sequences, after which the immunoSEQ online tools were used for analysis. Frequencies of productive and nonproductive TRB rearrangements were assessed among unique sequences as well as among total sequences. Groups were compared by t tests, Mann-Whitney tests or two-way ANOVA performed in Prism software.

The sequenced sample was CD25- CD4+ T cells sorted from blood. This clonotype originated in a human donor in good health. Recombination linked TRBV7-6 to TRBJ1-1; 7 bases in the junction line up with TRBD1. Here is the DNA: TGTGCCAGCAGCTTAGGAACAGGGGTGAACACTGAAGCTTTCTTT. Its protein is CASSLGTGVNTEAFF.